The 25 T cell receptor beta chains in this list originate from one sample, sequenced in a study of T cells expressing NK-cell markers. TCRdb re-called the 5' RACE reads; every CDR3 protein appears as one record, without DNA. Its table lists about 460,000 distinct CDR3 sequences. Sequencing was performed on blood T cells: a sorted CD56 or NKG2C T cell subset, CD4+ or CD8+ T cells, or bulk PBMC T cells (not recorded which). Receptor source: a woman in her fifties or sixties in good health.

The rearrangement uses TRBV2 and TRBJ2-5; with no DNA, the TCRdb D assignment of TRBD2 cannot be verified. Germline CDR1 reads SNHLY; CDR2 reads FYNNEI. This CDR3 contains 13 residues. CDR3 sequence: CASQEREGETQYF.

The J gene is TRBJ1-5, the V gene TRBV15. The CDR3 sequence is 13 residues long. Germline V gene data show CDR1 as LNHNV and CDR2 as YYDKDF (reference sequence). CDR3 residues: CATSRTGEGPQHF.

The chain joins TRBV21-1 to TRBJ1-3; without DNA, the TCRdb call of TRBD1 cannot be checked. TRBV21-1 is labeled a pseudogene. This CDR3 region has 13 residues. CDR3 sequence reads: CATSWARGNTIYF.

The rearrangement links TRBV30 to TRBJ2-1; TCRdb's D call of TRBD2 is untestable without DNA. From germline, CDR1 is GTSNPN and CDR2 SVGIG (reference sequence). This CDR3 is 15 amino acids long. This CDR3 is CAWNPGGRGYNEQFF.

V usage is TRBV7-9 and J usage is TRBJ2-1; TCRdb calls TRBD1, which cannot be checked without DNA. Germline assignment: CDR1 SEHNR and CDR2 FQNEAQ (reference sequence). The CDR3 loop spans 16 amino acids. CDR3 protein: CASSPGIQGSYNEQFF.

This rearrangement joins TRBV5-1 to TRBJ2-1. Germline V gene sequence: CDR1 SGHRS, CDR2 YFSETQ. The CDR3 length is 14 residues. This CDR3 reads CASSSLVSYNEQFF.

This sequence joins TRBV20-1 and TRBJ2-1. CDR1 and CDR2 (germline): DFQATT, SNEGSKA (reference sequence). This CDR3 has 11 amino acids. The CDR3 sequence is CSAKFISEQFF.

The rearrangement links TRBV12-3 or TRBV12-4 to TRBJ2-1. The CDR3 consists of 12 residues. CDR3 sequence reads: CASSLRANEQFF.

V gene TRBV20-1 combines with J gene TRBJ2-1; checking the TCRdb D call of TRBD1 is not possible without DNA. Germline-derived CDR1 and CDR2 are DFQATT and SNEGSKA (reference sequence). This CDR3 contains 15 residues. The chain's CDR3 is CSASPGSFAPAEQFF.

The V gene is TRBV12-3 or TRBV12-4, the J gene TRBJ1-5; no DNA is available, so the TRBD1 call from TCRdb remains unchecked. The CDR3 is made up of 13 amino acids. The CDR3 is CASTGGWEQPQHF.

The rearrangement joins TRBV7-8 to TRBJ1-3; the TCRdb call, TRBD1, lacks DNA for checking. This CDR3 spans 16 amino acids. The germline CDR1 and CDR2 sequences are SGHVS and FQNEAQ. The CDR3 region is CASSSLGGRGGNTIYF.

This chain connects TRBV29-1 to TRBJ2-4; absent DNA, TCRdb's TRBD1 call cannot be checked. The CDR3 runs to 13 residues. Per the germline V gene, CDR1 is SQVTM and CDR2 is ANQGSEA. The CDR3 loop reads CSVSEAGGNIQYF.

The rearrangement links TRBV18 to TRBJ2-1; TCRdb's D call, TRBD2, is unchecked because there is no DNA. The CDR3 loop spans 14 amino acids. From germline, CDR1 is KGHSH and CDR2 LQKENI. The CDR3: CASSPYRGPDEQFF. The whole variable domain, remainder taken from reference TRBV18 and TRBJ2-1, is NAGVMQNPRHLVRRRGQEARLRCSPMKGHSHVYWYRQLPEEGLKFMVYLQKENIIDESGMPKERFSAEFPKEGPSILRIQQVVRGDSAAYFCASSPYRGPDEQFFGPGTRLTVL.

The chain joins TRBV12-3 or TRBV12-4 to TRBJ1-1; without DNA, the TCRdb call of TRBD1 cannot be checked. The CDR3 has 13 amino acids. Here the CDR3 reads CASSPRGATEAFF.

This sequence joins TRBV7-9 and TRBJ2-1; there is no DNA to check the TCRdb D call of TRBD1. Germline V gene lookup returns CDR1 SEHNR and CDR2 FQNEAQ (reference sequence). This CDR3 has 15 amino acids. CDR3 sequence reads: CASSPVGVRFNEQFF.

The CDR3 here is CASSRGLVTPEAKNIQYF. V usage is TRBV5-1 and J usage is TRBJ2-4; the D gene TCRdb calls, TRBD2, cannot be checked with no DNA. Germline CDR1 SGHRS, CDR2 YFSETQ. The CDR3 runs to 18 residues. Combining the CDR3 with reference TRBV5-1 and TRBJ2-4 gives the whole variable domain KAGVTQTPRYLIKTRGQQVTLSCSPISGHRSVSWYQQTPGQGLQFLFEYFSETQRNKGNFPGRFSGRQFSNSRSEMNVSTLELGDSALYLCASSRGLVTPEAKNIQYFGAGTRLSVL.

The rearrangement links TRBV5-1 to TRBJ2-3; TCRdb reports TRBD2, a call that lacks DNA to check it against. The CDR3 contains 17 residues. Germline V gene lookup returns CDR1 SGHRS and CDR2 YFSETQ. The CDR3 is CASSLPRDSDVADTQYF.

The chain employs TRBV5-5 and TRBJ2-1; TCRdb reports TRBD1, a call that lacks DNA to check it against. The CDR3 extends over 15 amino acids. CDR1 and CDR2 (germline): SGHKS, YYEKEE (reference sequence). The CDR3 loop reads CASSYAPVAYNEQFF.

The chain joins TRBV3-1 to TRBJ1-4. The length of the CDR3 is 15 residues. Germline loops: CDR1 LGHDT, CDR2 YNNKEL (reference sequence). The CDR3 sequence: CASSQEEPVGEKLFF.

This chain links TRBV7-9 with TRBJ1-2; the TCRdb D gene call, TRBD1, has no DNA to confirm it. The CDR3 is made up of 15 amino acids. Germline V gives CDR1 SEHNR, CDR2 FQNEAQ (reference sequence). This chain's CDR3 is CASSLGAGTNYGYTF.

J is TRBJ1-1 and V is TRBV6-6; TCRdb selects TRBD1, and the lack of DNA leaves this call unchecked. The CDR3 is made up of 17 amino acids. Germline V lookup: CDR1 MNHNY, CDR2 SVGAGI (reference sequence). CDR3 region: CASSYRGTGYGNTEAFF.

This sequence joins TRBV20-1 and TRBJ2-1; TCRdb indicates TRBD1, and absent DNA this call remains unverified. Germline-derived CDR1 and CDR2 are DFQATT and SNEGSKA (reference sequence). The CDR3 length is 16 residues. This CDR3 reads CSASPAEGQNYNEQFF.

This chain's CDR3 is CASRNPMGYNEQFF. V and J are TRBV6-5 and TRBJ2-1. Germline CDR1 reads MNHEY; CDR2 reads SVGAGI. CDR3 length: 14 amino acids.

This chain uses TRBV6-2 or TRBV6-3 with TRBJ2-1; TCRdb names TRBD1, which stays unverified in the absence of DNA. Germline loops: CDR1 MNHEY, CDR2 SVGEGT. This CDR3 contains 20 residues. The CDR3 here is CASSYSGSRPAGGSHNEQFF.

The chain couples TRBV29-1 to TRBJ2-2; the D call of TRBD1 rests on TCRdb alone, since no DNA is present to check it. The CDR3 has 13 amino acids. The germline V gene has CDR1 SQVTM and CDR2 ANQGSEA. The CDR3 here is CSVTGTRTGELFF.